Listed below are T cell receptor beta chains from one sample, sequenced in a study of PD-L1 blockade in urothelial cancer. The assay was immunoSEQ multiplex PCR, and TCRdb's table has in-frame clones only and misses some. The data contain more than 50,000 clones, about 86% of them singletons. The sequencing here drew on PBMCs, taken around atezolizumab (anti-PD-L1) treatment. These TCRs come from a man in his 70s with urothelial cancer. Each CDR3 is given with its conserved first and last residue. The order of the fields is D gene, V gene, J gene, clone size, CDR3 DNA, CDR3 protein. D genes are given only for firm matches. A row's size may be missing; if present it is once, few, many or a size class.

TRBD2	TRBV2	TRBJ2-5	NA	TGTGGCGGGACTAGCGGCAATCGAGAGACCCAGTACTTC	CGGTSGNRETQYF
TRBD2	TRBV7-8	TRBJ2-6	NA	TGTGCCAGCAGCCCGACTAGCGGGAGTTGGTCTGGGGCCAACGTCCTGACTTTC	CASSPTSGSWSGANVLTF
TRBD2	TRBV5-6	TRBJ2-2	NA	TGTGCCAGCAGCCTCCTCGTCCTAGCGGGAGTACGAACCGGGGAGCTGTTTTTT	CASSLLVLAGVRTGELFF
TRBD1	TRBV18	TRBJ2-7	NA	TGTGCCAGCTCACCCGGGACAGGGGGCGCCTACGAGCAGTACTTC	CASSPGTGGAYEQYF
TRBD1	TRBV27	TRBJ1-3	NA	TGTGCCAGCAGTTTGCACAACAGGGGGGACTCTGGAAACACCATATATTTT	CASSLHNRGDSGNTIYF
TRBD1	TRBV25-1	TRBJ2-5	NA	TGTGCCAGCAGTGAACCCGGGACAGTACAAGAGACCCAGTACTTC	CASSEPGTVQETQYF
TRBD2	TRBV29-1	TRBJ2-7	NA	TGCAGCGTCAATAGCGGGAGTGGCTACGAGCAGTACTTC	CSVNSGSGYEQYF
NA	TRBV7-2	TRBJ1-2	NA	TGTGCCAGCAGCTTCTCGGGGACAACCTCCAACTATGGCTACACCTTC	CASSFSGTTSNYGYTF
TRBD1	TRBV5-1	TRBJ2-7	once	TGCGCCAGCAGCTTTGGACAGGGGCCCTACGAGCAGTACTTC	CASSFGQGPYEQYF
TRBD1	TRBV10-3	TRBJ1-2	NA	TGTGCCATCAGGCAGTGGTCAGGACAGGAGGAGGATGGCTACACCTTC	CAIRQWSGQEEDGYTF
NA	TRBV19	TRBJ2-2	NA	TGTGCCAGTAGTAACCCGACAGGTCTCACCGGGGAGCTGTTTTTT	CASSNPTGLTGELFF
NA	TRBV28	TRBJ2-7	NA	TGTGCCAGCAGTTTAGGGCCCGAGGAGCAGTACTTC	CASSLGPEEQYF
TRBD1	TRBV19	TRBJ2-7	NA	TGTGCCAGTAGTATAGGTAGGGGGCAACGCTACGAGCAGTACTTC	CASSIGRGQRYEQYF
TRBD2	TRBV6-6	TRBJ2-3	once	TGTGCCGGTCGTGGCGGGAGGGCCGTCGATACGCAGTATTTT	CAGRGGRAVDTQYF
NA	TRBV5-5	TRBJ2-3	few	TGTGCCAGCAGCACTGGTGGCTACCAAGAGGGGGTTGGCCCCACAGATACGCAGTATTTT	CASSTGGYQEGVGPTDTQYF
NA	TRBV5-1	TRBJ2-1	NA	TGCGCCAGCAGCCCCCGCGGGGACTTTAACAATGAGCAGTTCTTC	CASSPRGDFNNEQFF